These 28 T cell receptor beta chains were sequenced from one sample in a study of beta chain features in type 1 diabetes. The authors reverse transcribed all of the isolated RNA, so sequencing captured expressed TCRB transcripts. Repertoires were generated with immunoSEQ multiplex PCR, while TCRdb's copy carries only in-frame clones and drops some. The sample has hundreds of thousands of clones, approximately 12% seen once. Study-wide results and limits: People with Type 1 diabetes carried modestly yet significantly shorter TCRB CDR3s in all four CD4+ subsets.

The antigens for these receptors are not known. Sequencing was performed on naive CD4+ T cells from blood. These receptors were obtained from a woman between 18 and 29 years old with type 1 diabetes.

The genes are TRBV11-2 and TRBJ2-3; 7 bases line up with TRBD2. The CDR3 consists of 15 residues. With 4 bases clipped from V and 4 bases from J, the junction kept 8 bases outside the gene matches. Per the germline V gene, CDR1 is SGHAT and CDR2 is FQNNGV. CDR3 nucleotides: TGTGCCAGCAGCTCCGGTAGCGGGCGGGCAGATACGCAGTATTTT. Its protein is CASSSGSGRADTQYF. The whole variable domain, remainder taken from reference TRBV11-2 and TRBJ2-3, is EAGVAQSPRYKIIEKRQSVAFWCNPISGHATLYWYQQILGQGPKLLIQFQNNGVVDDSQLPKDRFSAERLKGVDSTLKIQPAKLEDSAVYLCASSSGSGRADTQYFGPGTRLTVL.

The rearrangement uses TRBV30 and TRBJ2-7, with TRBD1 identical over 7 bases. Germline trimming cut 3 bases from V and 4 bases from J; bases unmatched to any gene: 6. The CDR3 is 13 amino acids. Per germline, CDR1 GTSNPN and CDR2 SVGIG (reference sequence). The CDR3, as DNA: TGTGCCTGGAGGCCCGGACAGGCATACGAGCAGTACTTC. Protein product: CAWRPGQAYEQYF.

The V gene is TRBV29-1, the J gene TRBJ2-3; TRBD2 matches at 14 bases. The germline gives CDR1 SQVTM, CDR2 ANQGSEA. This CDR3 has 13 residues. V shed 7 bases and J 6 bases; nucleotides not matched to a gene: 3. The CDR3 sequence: CSDRLAGGDTQYF. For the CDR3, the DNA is TGCAGCGATCGACTAGCGGGAGGGGATACGCAGTATTTT.

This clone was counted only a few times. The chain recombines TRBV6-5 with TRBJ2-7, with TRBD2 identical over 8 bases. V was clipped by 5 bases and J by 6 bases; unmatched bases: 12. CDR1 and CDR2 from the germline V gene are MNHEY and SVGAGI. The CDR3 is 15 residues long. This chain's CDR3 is CASSTSGSGGGEQYF. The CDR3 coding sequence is TGTGCCAGCAGTACCAGCGGGAGCGGTGGTGGCGAGCAGTACTTC.

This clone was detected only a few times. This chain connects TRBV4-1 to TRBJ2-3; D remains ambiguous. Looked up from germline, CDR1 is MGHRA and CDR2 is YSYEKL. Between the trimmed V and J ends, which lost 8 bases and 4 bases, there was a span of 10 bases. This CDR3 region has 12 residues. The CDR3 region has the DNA TGCGCCAGCGCACTGCATTCAGATACGCAGTATTTT. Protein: CASALHSDTQYF.

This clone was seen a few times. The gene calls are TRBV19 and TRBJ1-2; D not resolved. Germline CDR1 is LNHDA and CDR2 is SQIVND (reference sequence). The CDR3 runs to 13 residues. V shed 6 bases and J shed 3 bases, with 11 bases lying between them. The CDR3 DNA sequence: TGTGCCAGTAGGCCCCAGTCCCACTATGGCTACACCTTC. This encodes CASRPQSHYGYTF.

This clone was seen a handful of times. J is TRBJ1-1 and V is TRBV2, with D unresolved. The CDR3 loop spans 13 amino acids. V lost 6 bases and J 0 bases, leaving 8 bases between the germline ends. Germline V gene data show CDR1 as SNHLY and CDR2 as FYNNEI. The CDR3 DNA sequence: TGTGCCAGCAGGAGGAGCATGAACACTGAAGCTTTCTTT. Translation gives CASRRSMNTEAFF.

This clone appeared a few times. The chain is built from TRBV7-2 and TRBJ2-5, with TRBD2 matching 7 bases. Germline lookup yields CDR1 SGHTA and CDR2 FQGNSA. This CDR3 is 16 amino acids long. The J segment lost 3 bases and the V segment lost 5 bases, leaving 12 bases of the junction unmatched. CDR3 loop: CASSPGNGGGEETQYF. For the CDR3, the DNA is TGTGCCAGCAGCCCCGGTAACGGGGGAGGGGAAGAGACCCAGTACTTC.

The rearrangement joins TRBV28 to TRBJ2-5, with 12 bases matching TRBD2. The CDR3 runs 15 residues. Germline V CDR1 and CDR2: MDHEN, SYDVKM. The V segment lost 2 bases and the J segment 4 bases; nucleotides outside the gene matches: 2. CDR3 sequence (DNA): TGTGCCAGCAGTTTACCACTAGCGGGAGGAGAGACCCAGTACTTC. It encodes CASSLPLAGGETQYF.

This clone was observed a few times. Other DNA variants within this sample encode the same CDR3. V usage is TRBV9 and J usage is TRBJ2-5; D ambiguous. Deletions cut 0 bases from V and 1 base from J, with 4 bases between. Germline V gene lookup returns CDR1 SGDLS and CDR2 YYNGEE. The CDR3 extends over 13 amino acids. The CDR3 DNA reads TGTGCCAGCAGCGTAGCGGGCCAAGAGACCCAGTACTTC. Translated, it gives CASSVAGQETQYF. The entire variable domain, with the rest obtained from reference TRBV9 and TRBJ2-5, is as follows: DSGVTQTPKHLITATGQRVTLRCSPRSGDLSVYWYQQSLDQGLQFLIQYYNGEERAKGNILERFSAQQFPDLHSELNLSSLELGDSALYFCASSVAGQETQYFGPGTRLLVL.

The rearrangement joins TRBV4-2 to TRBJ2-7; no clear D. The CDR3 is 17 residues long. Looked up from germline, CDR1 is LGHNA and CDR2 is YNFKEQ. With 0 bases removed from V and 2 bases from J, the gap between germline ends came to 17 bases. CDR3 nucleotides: TGTGCCAGCAGCCAAGATGAGGAGTTTCCGCAAACCTACGAGCAGTACTTC. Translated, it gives CASSQDEEFPQTYEQYF.

The CDR3 DNA reads as TGTGCCATCAGTAATACCGGGACAGGGACCACCGGGGAGCTGTTTTTT. This gives the protein CAISNTGTGTTGELFF. The chain uses TRBV10-3 and TRBJ2-2; 9 bases are a match to TRBD1. CDR1 ENHRY and CDR2 SYGVKD come from the germline V gene. V lost 5 bases, J lost 4 bases, and 8 bases stayed unmatched. CDR3 length: 16 residues.

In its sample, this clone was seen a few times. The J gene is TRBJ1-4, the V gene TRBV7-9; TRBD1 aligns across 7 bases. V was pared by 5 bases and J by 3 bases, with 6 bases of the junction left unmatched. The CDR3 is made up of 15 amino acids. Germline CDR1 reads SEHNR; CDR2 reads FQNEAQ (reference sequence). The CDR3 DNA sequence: TGTGCCAGCAGCGTACCGGGACAGCCTAATGAAAAACTGTTTTTT. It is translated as CASSVPGQPNEKLFF.

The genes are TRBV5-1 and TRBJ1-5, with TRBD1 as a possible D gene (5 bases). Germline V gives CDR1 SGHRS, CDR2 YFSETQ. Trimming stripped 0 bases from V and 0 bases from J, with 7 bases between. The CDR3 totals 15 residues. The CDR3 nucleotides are TGCGCCAGCAGCTTGGGGGGCGTTAGCAATCAGCCCCAGCATTTT. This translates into CASSLGGVSNQPQHF.

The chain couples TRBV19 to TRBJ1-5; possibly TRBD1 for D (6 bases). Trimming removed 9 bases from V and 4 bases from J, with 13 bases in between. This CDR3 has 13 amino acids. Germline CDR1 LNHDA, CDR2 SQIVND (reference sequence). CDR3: CASRTVLNQPQHF. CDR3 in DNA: TGTGCCAGCCGGACAGTACTAAATCAGCCCCAGCATTTT.

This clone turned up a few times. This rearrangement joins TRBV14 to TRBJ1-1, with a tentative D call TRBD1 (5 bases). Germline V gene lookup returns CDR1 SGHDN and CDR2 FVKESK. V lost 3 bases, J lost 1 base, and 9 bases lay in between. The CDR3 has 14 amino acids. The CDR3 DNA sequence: TGTGCCAGCAGCCATGGGACTGAGAACACTGAAGCTTTCTTT. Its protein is CASSHGTENTEAFF.

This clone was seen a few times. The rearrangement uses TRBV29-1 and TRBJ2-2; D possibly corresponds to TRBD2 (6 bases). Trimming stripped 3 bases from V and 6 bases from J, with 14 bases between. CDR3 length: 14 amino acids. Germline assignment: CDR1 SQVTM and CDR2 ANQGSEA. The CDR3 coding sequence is TGCAGCGTTGATGGTGCCTCGGGGGCCGGGGAGCTGTTTTTT. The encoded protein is CSVDGASGAGELFF.

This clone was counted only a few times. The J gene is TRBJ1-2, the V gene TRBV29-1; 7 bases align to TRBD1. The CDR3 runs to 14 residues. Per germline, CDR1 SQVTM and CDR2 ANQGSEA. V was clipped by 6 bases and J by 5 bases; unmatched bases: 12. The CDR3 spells CSVTGTAINYGYTF. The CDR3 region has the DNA TGCAGCGTAACCGGGACAGCAATTAATTATGGCTACACCTTC.

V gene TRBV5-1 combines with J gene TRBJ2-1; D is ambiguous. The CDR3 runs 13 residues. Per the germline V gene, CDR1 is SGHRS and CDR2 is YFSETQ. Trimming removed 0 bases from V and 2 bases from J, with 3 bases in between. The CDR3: CASSLVTYNEQFF. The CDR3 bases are TGCGCCAGCAGCTTGGTCACCTACAATGAGCAGTTCTTC.

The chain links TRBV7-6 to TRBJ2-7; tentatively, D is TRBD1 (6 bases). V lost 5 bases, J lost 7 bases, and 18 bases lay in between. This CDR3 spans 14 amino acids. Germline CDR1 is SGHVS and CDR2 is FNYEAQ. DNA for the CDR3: TGTGCCAGCAGCGGTGACAGGAAACGCCGAGAGCAGTACTTC. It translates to CASSGDRKRREQYF.

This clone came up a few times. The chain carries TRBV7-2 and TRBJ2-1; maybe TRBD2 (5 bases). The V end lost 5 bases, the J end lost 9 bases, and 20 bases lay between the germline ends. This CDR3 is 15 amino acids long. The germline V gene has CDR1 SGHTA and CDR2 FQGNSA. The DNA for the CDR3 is TGTGCCAGCAGCCCTCCCGGACTGAGCCGCGCTGAGCAGTTCTTC. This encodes CASSPPGLSRAEQFF.

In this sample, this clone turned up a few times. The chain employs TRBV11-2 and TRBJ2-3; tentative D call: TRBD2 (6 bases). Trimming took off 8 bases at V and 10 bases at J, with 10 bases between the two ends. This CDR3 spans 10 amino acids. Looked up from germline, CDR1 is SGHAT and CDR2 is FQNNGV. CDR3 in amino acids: CASGGTSQYF. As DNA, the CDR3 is TGTGCCAGCGGAGGGACGTCGCAGTATTTT.

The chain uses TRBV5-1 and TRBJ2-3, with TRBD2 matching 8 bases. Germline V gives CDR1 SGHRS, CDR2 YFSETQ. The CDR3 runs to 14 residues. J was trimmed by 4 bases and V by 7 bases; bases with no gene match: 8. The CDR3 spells CASHTTSGADTQYF. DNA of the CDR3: TGCGCCAGCCACACCACTAGCGGTGCAGATACGCAGTATTTT.

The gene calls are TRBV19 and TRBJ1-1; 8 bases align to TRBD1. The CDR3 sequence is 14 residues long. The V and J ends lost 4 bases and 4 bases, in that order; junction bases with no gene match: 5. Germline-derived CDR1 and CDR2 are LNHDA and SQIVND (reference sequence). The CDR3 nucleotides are TGTGCCAGTAGTACCTTAACAGGGGGCACTGAAGCTTTCTTT. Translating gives CASSTLTGGTEAFF. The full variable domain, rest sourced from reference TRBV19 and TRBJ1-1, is DGGITQSPKYLFRKEGQNVTLSCEQNLNHDAMYWYRQDPGQGLRLIYYSQIVNDFQKGDIAEGYSVSREKKESFPLTVTSAQKNPTAFYLCASSTLTGGTEAFFGQGTRLTVV.

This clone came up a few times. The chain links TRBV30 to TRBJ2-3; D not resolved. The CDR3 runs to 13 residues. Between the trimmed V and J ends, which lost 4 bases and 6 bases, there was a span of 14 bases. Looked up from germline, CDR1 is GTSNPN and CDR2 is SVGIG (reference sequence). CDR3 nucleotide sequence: TGTGCCTGGAACCCCAGGATCCGTGATACGCAGTATTTT. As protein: CAWNPRIRDTQYF.

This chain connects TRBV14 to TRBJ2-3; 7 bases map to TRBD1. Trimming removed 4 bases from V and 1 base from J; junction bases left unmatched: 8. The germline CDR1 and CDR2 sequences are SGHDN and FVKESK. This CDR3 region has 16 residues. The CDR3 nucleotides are TGTGCCAGCAGCCCGCTAGGGACAGTTGGCACAGATACGCAGTATTTT. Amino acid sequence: CASSPLGTVGTDTQYF.

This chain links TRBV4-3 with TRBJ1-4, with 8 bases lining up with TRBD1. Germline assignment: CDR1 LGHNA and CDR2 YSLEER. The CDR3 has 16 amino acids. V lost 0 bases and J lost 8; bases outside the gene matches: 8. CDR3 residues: CASSQDNDRGREKLFF. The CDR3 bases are TGCGCCAGCAGCCAAGATAATGACAGGGGAAGAGAAAAACTGTTTTTT.

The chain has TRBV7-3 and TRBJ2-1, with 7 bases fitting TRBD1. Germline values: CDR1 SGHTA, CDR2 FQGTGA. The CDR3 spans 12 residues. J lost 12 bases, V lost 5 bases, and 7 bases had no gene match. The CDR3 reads CASSTPTGTQFF. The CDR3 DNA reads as TGTGCCAGCAGCACTCCGACAGGGACGCAGTTCTTC.